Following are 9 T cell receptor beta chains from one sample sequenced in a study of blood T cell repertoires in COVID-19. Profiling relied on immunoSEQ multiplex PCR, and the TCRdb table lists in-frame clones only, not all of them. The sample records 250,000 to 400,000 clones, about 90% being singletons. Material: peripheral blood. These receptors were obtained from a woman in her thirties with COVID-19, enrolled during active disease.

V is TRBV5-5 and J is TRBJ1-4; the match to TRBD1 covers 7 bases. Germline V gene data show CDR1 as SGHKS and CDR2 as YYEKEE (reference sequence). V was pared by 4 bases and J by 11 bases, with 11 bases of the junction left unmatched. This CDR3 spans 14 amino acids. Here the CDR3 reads CASSGNDRAGKLFF. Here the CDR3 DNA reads TGTGCCAGCAGCGGAAACGACAGGGCAGGGAAACTGTTTTTT.

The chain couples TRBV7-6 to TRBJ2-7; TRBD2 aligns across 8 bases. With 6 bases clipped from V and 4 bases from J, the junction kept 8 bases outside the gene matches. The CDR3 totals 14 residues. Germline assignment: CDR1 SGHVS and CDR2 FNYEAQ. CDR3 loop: CASSSGTSGYEQYF. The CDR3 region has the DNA TGTGCCAGCAGTTCCGGGACTAGTGGTTACGAGCAGTACTTC. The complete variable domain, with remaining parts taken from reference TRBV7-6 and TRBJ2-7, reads GAGVSQSPRYKVTKRGQDVALRCDPISGHVSLYWYRQALGQGPEFLTYFNYEAQQDKSGLPNDRFSAERPEGSISTLTIQRTEQRDSAMYRCASSSGTSGYEQYFGPGTRLTVT.

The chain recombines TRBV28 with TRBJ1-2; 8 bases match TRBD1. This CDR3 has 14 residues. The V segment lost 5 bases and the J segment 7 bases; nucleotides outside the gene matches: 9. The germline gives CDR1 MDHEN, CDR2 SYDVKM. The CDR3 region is CASSRSTGVGGYTF. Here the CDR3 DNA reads TGTGCCAGCAGTCGATCGACAGGGGTCGGTGGCTACACCTTC.

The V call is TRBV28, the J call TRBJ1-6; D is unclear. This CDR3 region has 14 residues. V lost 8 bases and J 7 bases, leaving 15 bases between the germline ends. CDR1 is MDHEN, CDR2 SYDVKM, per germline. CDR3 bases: TGTGCCAGCGCCTGGGGAGGGAACAATTCACCCCTCCACTTT. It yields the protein CASAWGGNNSPLHF.

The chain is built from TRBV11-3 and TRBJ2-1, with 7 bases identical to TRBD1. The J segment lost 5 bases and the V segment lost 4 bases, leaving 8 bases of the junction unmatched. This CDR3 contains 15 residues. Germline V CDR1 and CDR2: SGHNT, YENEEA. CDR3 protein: CASSSTGSWNNEQFF. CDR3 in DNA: TGTGCCAGCAGCTCGACAGGGTCATGGAACAATGAGCAGTTCTTC.

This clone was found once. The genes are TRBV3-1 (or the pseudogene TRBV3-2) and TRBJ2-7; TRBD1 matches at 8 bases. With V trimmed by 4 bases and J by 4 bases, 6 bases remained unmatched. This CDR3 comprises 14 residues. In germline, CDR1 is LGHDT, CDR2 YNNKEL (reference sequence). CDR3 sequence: CASSPGTGPYEQYF. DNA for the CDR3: TGTGCCAGCAGCCCCGGGACAGGCCCTTACGAGCAGTACTTC.

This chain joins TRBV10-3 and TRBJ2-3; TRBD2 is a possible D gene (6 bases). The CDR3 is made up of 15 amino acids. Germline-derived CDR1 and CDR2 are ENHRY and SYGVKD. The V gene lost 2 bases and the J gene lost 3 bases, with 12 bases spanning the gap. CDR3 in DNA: TGTGCCATCAGTGAGGGACTAAGCGAAACAGATACGCAGTATTTT. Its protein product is CAISEGLSETDTQYF.

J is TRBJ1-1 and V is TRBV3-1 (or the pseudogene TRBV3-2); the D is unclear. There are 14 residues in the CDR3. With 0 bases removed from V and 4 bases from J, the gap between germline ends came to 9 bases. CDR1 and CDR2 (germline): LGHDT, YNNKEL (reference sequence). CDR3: CASSQDASSTEAFF. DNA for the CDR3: TGTGCCAGCAGCCAAGACGCGTCCTCCACTGAAGCTTTCTTT.

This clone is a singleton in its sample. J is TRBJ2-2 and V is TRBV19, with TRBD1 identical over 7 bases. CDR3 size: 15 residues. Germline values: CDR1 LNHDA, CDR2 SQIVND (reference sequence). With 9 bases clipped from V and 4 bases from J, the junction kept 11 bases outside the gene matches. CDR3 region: CASTPRQGPTGELFF. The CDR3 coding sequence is TGTGCCAGCACACCTCGACAGGGCCCCACCGGGGAGCTGTTTTTT.